This T cell receptor (beta chain) derives from a study of cytomegalovirus exposure and HLA in healthy donors. The overall study: Researchers found that approximately 85% of fewer than 450 genotyped donors fell within the Caucasian-associated ancestry cluster. Study-wide results and caveats: One cluster of highly shared sequence variants probably arose as a sequencing artifact. What TCR beta sequences reportedly achieved was accurate prediction of HLA-A and HLA-B alleles in most subjects.

The study ran its PCR with 60 Vbeta and 13 Jbeta primers. Produced via immunoSEQ multiplex PCR; TCRdb's table is partial and in-frame only. The sample holds about 100,000 clones, roughly 80% seen once. Concerning this clone itself: Its specificity is not known.

V gave up 3 bases and J gave up 6 bases; unmatched junction bases: 0. The CDR3 runs 12 residues. Germline V CDR1 and CDR2: SGHTA, FQGNSA. This sequence was found in a female donor in good health and CMV-seropositive. The rearrangement links TRBV7-2 to TRBJ2-3; 7 bases agree with TRBD1. Sequences were obtained from PBMCs. The CDR3 loop reads CASSFRGDTQYF. The CDR3 nucleotides read TGTGCCAGCAGCTTCAGGGGGGATACGCAGTATTTT.